Listed below are T cell receptor beta chains from one sample, sequenced in a study of T cells after posttransplantation cyclophosphamide. Method: immunoSEQ multiplex PCR; TCRdb's copy keeps in-frame clones and lacks some. This sample has fewer than 7,500 clones, with 1.8% found just once. This specimen consisted of PBMCs, obtained around 240 days after a stem cell transplant with posttransplant cyclophosphamide. These TCRs come from a male patient aged 30 to 39 who received an allogeneic stem cell transplant from a related donor, was CMV-positive, and had no GVHD. Some T cells could come from the graft donor. Each CDR3 is given with its conserved first and last residue. Each record gives: CDR3 DNA, CDR3 protein, D gene, V gene, J gene, clone size. A D gene is named only where the DNA matches it firmly. Size is omitted from some rows. Given values are once, few, many or a class for expanded clones.

DNA: TGTGCCAGCAGTTTATCGGGCTCCTCCTACAATGAGCAGTTCTTC
CDR3: CASSLSGSSYNEQFF
D: -
V: TRBV27
J: TRBJ2-1
size: -

DNA: TGTGCCACCAGCAGAGACCGGGACAGGGGCGTAAATGAGCAGTTCTTC
CDR3: CATSRDRDRGVNEQFF
D: TRBD1
V: TRBV15
J: TRBJ2-1
size: -

DNA: TGCGCCAGCAGCTTGGATACTAGCAACAATGAGCAGTTCTTC
CDR3: CASSLDTSNNEQFF
D: -
V: TRBV5-1
J: TRBJ2-1
size: few

DNA: TGTGCCAGTAGTATAGCGGGGGGACAGGGGCTATACCAGCCCCAGCATTTT
CDR3: CASSIAGGQGLYQPQHF
D: TRBD1
V: TRBV19
J: TRBJ1-5
size: few

DNA: TGTGCCAGCAGCCAAGGCGAGGGACTAGCGGGAGTCAATGAGCAGTTCTTC
CDR3: CASSQGEGLAGVNEQFF
D: TRBD2
V: TRBV14
J: TRBJ2-1
size: -

DNA: TGCGCCAGCAGCACGGGACTAGCGGGGGCTCAAGAGTTCTTC
CDR3: CASSTGLAGAQEFF
D: TRBD2
V: TRBV5-1
J: TRBJ2-1
size: few

DNA: TGTGCCAGCAGCCAAGGGGCAGGGGGCGTTACTGAAGCTTTCTTT
CDR3: CASSQGAGGVTEAFF
D: TRBD1
V: TRBV4-2
J: TRBJ1-1
size: few

DNA: TGTGCCAGCAGGCCCGTGGTCCTAGCGGGCCTGGATACGCAGTATTTT
CDR3: CASRPVVLAGLDTQYF
D: TRBD2
V: TRBV7-8
J: TRBJ2-3
size: medium-sized

DNA: TGTGCCAGCAGCTTAGCTAACTTAGACATTCAGTACTTC
CDR3: CASSLANLDIQYF
D: -
V: TRBV7-9
J: TRBJ2-4
size: few

DNA: TGCAGCGTGGGGGCAGGGGCCCGGAGTGAGCAGTTCTTC
CDR3: CSVGAGARSEQFF
D: -
V: TRBV29-1
J: TRBJ2-1
size: -

DNA: TGTGCCAGCTCACTAGCGGGGGACCCGAGGACTGAGCAGTTCTTC
CDR3: CASSLAGDPRTEQFF
D: TRBD2
V: TRBV18
J: TRBJ2-1
size: -

DNA: TGTGCCAGCAGACCAAGGTCGGGTAGCGGCACCTACGAGCAGTACTTC
CDR3: CASRPRSGSGTYEQYF
D: -
V: TRBV28
J: TRBJ2-7
size: -

DNA: TGTGCTAGCAACACTCCTTTAGGGGGTTTTCCCGCAATAACCACCACAGATACGCAGTATTTT
CDR3: CASNTPLGGFPAITTTDTQYF
D: -
V: TRBV7-7
J: TRBJ2-3
size: few

DNA: TGTGCCAGCAGCCCAGTCAGGGGTGAGCAGTTCTTC
CDR3: CASSPVRGEQFF
D: -
V: TRBV7-2
J: TRBJ2-1
size: -

DNA: TGTGCCAGCAGCGGAGTGACGATTCGGGGGGATGAGCAGTTCTTC
CDR3: CASSGVTIRGDEQFF
D: TRBD2
V: TRBV9
J: TRBJ2-1
size: -

DNA: TGTGCCAGCAGCCCCCAGGGGAAGAACACTGAAGCTTTCTTT
CDR3: CASSPQGKNTEAFF
D: -
V: TRBV9
J: TRBJ1-1
size: -

DNA: TGTGCCAGCAGCCAGTCGGGGAGAGAGACCCAGTACTTC
CDR3: CASSQSGRETQYF
D: -
V: TRBV7-9
J: TRBJ2-5
size: -

DNA: TGTGCCAGCAGGAAATGGGACAGGGTAAATCAGCCCCAGCATTTT
CDR3: CASRKWDRVNQPQHF
D: TRBD1
V: TRBV28
J: TRBJ1-5
size: few

DNA: TGTGCCAGCAGCCCTGGGGTGGGGTTGCGGGCCACCTACGAGCAGTACTTC
CDR3: CASSPGVGLRATYEQYF
D: -
V: TRBV7-6
J: TRBJ2-7
size: -

DNA: TGCGCCAGCAGCCCTACACAGGGTGACGAGCAGTACTTC
CDR3: CASSPTQGDEQYF
D: -
V: TRBV4-1
J: TRBJ2-7
size: -

DNA: TGTGCCAGTAGTGTCTACAGCGGGGCCGGGGAGCTGTTTTTT
CDR3: CASSVYSGAGELFF
D: TRBD2
V: TRBV19
J: TRBJ2-2
size: -

DNA: TGTGCCAGCAGCACTGGGGCGGCAGGGGTGATGGAGACCCAGTACTTC
CDR3: CASSTGAAGVMETQYF
D: -
V: TRBV11-3
J: TRBJ2-5
size: few

DNA: TGTGCCAGCAGCTCGGGTCATAGCGGGAGCCCAGATACGCAGTATTTT
CDR3: CASSSGHSGSPDTQYF
D: TRBD2
V: TRBV7-3
J: TRBJ2-3
size: -

DNA: TGTGCCATCAGTACAGCGGGAGTTGAGCAGTTCTTC
CDR3: CAISTAGVEQFF
D: TRBD2
V: TRBV10-3
J: TRBJ2-1
size: -

DNA: TGTGCCAGCAGTGGACAGGGGGCCCTAAATCAGCCCCAGCATTTT
CDR3: CASSGQGALNQPQHF
D: TRBD1
V: TRBV6-5
J: TRBJ1-5
size: few

DNA: TGTGCCAGCAGTGGGACAGCTGCCTCCTACGAGCAGTACTTC
CDR3: CASSGTAASYEQYF
D: -
V: TRBV2
J: TRBJ2-7
size: few

DNA: TGTGCCAGTAGTCCCCGGACAGGGCGAGGCTACGAGCAGTACTTC
CDR3: CASSPRTGRGYEQYF
D: TRBD1
V: TRBV19
J: TRBJ2-7
size: few

DNA: TGTGCCAGCAGCGTAGGAGGACTAGCCTCCAATGAGCAGTTCTTC
CDR3: CASSVGGLASNEQFF
D: TRBD2
V: TRBV9
J: TRBJ2-1
size: few

DNA: TGTGCCAGCAGTTACCGGGACAGACACACAGATACGCAGTATTTT
CDR3: CASSYRDRHTDTQYF
D: TRBD1
V: TRBV6-5
J: TRBJ2-3
size: -

DNA: TGTGCCAGCAGTTTCGACAGGACCAATGAGCAGTTCTTC
CDR3: CASSFDRTNEQFF
D: -
V: TRBV27
J: TRBJ2-1
size: few

DNA: TGTGCCAGCAGTTTGGGACAAATGAACACTGAAGCTTTCTTT
CDR3: CASSLGQMNTEAFF
D: -
V: TRBV28
J: TRBJ1-1
size: large

DNA: TGTGCCAGCGCCTACCCTGAGACCCAGTACTTC
CDR3: CASAYPETQYF
D: -
V: TRBV2
J: TRBJ2-5
size: few

DNA: TGCAGTGCTCAGTCGAATGGCTACACCTTC
CDR3: CSAQSNGYTF
D: -
V: TRBV20-1
J: TRBJ1-2
size: few

DNA: TGTGCCAGCAGCTTGGGCGGGGGACGCACAGATACGCAGTATTTT
CDR3: CASSLGGGRTDTQYF
D: TRBD2
V: TRBV7-3
J: TRBJ2-3
size: -

DNA: TGTGCCAGCTCACCTTTCGGGGGGACTGAAGCTTTCTTT
CDR3: CASSPFGGTEAFF
D: -
V: TRBV18
J: TRBJ1-1
size: few

DNA: TGTGCCAGCAGCCCCCCGGGACTTACGAACACCGGGGAGCTGTTTTTT
CDR3: CASSPPGLTNTGELFF
D: -
V: TRBV7-9
J: TRBJ2-2
size: -

DNA: TGCGCCAGCAGTGAGTCGATACTAGGCTACGAGCAGTACTTC
CDR3: CASSESILGYEQYF
D: -
V: TRBV10-1
J: TRBJ2-7
size: few

DNA: TGTGCCAGCAGCCACATAGGACATCTCCAAAGTGGGCAGTACTTC
CDR3: CASSHIGHLQSGQYF
D: -
V: TRBV6-5
J: TRBJ2-7
size: few

DNA: TGTGCCAGCAGTTCCCGGAGACAGGGGCAATGGACCCAGTACTTC
CDR3: CASSSRRQGQWTQYF
D: TRBD1
V: TRBV28
J: TRBJ2-5
size: few

DNA: TGTGCCAGCAGCTATACAGGGGGCACAGATACGCAGTATTTT
CDR3: CASSYTGGTDTQYF
D: TRBD1
V: TRBV7-9
J: TRBJ2-3
size: few

DNA: TGTGCCAGCTCCCGCAACACAGCATCTTACAATGAGCAGTTCTTC
CDR3: CASSRNTASYNEQFF
D: -
V: TRBV6-4
J: TRBJ2-1
size: -

DNA: TGTGCCAGCAGCTTGGGGACAGGGGTCCTGGGTGGCTACACCTTC
CDR3: CASSLGTGVLGGYTF
D: TRBD1
V: TRBV5-5
J: TRBJ1-2
size: -

DNA: TGTGCCACCAGCAGCCAATCGGCCGGGACAGGGTTTCGGGAGACCCAGTACTTC
CDR3: CATSSQSAGTGFRETQYF
D: TRBD1
V: TRBV15
J: TRBJ2-5
size: -

DNA: TGTGCCAGCAGCTATGCCGGCGCAGGGGGCAATCAAGAGACCCAGTACTTC
CDR3: CASSYAGAGGNQETQYF
D: TRBD1
V: TRBV5-6
J: TRBJ2-5
size: few

DNA: TGTGCCACCAAGACAGGGGAGGGGCGCGAGCAGTACTTC
CDR3: CATKTGEGREQYF
D: -
V: TRBV10-3
J: TRBJ2-7
size: medium-sized

DNA: TGTGCCAGCAGCAAGAGGGGCTACACCTTC
CDR3: CASSKRGYTF
D: -
V: TRBV21-1
J: TRBJ1-2
size: few

DNA: TGTGCCAGCAGCTTCCAGCGGGGGGCATCGGAGACCCAGTACTTC
CDR3: CASSFQRGASETQYF
D: TRBD2
V: TRBV11-2
J: TRBJ2-5
size: few

DNA: TGCGCCAGCAGCCAAGATAGCACATATAGCTCCTACAATGAGCAGTTCTTC
CDR3: CASSQDSTYSSYNEQFF
D: -
V: TRBV4-3
J: TRBJ2-1
size: -

DNA: TGTGCCAGCAGCGCCTCTCACAGGGGAACTACTGAAGCTTTCTTT
CDR3: CASSASHRGTTEAFF
D: TRBD1
V: TRBV9
J: TRBJ1-1
size: -

DNA: TGCGCCAGCAGCCAAGTTAGTGCGAGCTCCTACGAGCAGTACTTC
CDR3: CASSQVSASSYEQYF
D: -
V: TRBV4-1
J: TRBJ2-7
size: few

DNA: TGCGCCAGCAGACCCCGGACAGGGGGCGAGGTGCCGACCGAAGCTTTCTTT
CDR3: CASRPRTGGEVPTEAFF
D: TRBD1
V: TRBV5-1
J: TRBJ1-1
size: few

DNA: TGTGCCTGGAGTCACTTTTACACTGAAGCTTTCTTT
CDR3: CAWSHFYTEAFF
D: -
V: TRBV30
J: TRBJ1-1
size: few

DNA: TGTGCCAGCAGTTACGTACAGGGGGCGCCCACCGGGGAGCTGTTTTTT
CDR3: CASSYVQGAPTGELFF
D: TRBD1
V: TRBV6-5
J: TRBJ2-2
size: few